A selection of T cell receptor beta chains follows, all from one sample in a study of T cell changes during pregnancy in multiple sclerosis. The assay was immunoSEQ multiplex PCR, and TCRdb's table has in-frame clones only and misses some. The table includes 56,000 or so clones, more than 85% detected once. This sample comprised CD4+ T cells from peripheral blood mononuclear cells, obtained in the third trimester of pregnancy. All receptors derive from a female donor with multiple sclerosis, enrolled in a pregnancy study. The conserved cysteine and the conserved F or W are not part of the CDR3 here. Size values are once, few and many counts, or a class for expanded clones, and some rows have none.

>few|TRBJ2-1|TRBV19
ASSLGAGPHNEQF
>-|TRBJ1-2|TRBV7-9
ASSLGSGQGSTNYGYT
>-|TRBJ2-1|TRBV5-4
ASSLVSGRGMYNEQF
>once|TRBJ2-7|TRBV18
ASSPLQGIKAYEQY
>-|TRBJ2-7|TRBV5-1
ASSFRLAYEQY
>-|TRBJ2-5|TRBV11-1
ASSLTEYQETQY
>-|TRBJ1-3|TRBV6-6
ASSGSGASSGNTIY
>-|TRBJ1-6|TRBV4-2
ASSHAQGEGDSPLH
>-|TRBJ1-1|TRBV6-4
ASSDSNGARAF
>-|TRBJ2-3|TRBV28
ASSRRTGDTDTQY
>-|TRBJ1-1|TRBV7-2
ASSSSWGVSEAF
>once|TRBJ2-4|TRBV29-1
SVVRRENIQY
>once|TRBJ2-5|TRBV12-5
ASGLGGSQKETQY
>-|TRBJ2-7|TRBV7-2
ASAGATYEQY
>-|TRBJ2-7|TRBV30
AWSVGVPTGEQY
>-|TRBJ1-3|TRBV19
ASSMSLGEAGNTIY
>-|TRBJ1-3|TRBV2
ASNQDRRSGNTIY
>-|TRBJ2-3|TRBV5-1
ASRSGTISTDTQY
>-|TRBJ1-1|TRBV9
ASSPHGGDTEAF
>-|TRBJ2-5|TRBV2
ASFLGLQETQY
>-|TRBJ1-2|TRBV7-7
ASSPYRGGYT
>-|TRBJ2-2|TRBV9
ASSVGAGAANTGELF
>-|TRBJ2-2|TRBV12-5
ASADRDGNTGELF
>-|TRBJ2-2|TRBV5-1
ASSLVASGAGELF
>once|TRBJ1-2|TRBV7-9
ASSPGGQGAFYGYT
>-|TRBJ2-2|TRBV10-3
AISEPQTWDRGAGELF
>-|TRBJ2-5|TRBV4-2
ASSQDRSQGEETQY
>-|TRBJ1-2|TRBV18
ASSPLSDGSYGYT